These 24 T cell receptor beta chains originate from one sample sequenced in a study of shared clonotypes between healthy human individuals. Libraries were prepared by immunoSEQ multiplex PCR; TCRdb keeps only in-frame clonotypes and omits some of them. The sample contains about 2.1 million clones, about 93% of which appear only once. CD45RO-negative, CCR7-selected cells formed the naive CD8 fraction, which excluded terminally differentiated effector memory CD45RA+ cells. Input material: naive CD8+ T cells from PBMCs. The receptors derive from a man younger than 35 in good health. Some clones in this sample may be carry-over from other donors' samples.

V is TRBV27 and J is TRBJ2-2; D possibly corresponds to TRBD2 (6 bases). Germline CDR1 is MNHEY and CDR2 is SMNVEV (reference sequence). V was shortened by 0 bases and J by 4 bases, with 12 bases between the two germline ends. The CDR3 extends over 16 amino acids. In DNA form, the CDR3 reads TGTGCCAGCAGTTTATCGGCGGGGTCTGGCACCGGGGAGCTGTTTTTT. Protein sequence: CASSLSAGSGTGELFF.

The chain recombines TRBV28 with TRBJ2-7; the D is unclear. The germline V gene encodes CDR1 MDHEN and CDR2 SYDVKM. The germline V and J ends were trimmed by 5 bases and 2 bases, with 7 bases remaining between them. The CDR3 is made up of 12 amino acids. Here the CDR3 reads CASSPHAYEQYF. CDR3 nucleotides: TGTGCCAGCAGTCCCCATGCCTACGAGCAGTACTTC. Full variable domain (missing parts from reference TRBV28 and TRBJ2-7): DVKVTQSSRYLVKRTGEKVFLECVQDMDHENMFWYRQDPGLGLRLIYFSYDVKMKEKGDIPEGYSVSREKKERFSLILESASTNQTSMYLCASSPHAYEQYFGPGTRLTVT.

This chain uses TRBV15 with TRBJ1-2; 7 bases match TRBD1. Per the germline V gene, CDR1 is LNHNV and CDR2 is YYDKDF (reference sequence). The CDR3 totals 17 residues. V shed 0 bases and J 2 bases; nucleotides not matched to a gene: 9. The CDR3 DNA sequence: TGTGCCACCAGCAGAGATCTGGCAGGGGGAGGAAACTATGGCTACACCTTC. Amino acid sequence: CATSRDLAGGGNYGYTF.

As regards this clone: This sequence may be a read error, since a much larger clone differs from it by one base. This CDR3 is also generated by other DNA sequences in the sample. J is TRBJ1-5 and V is TRBV19, with D uncertain. Trimming cost V 2 bases and J 0 bases, with 5 bases left between them. The CDR3 contains 14 residues. Germline V gene data show CDR1 as LNHDA and CDR2 as SQIVND (reference sequence). The CDR3 DNA reads TGTGCCAGTAGTATACGTGATAGCAATCAGCCCCAGCATTTT. Its translation is CASSIRDSNQPQHF.

The chain has TRBV30 and TRBJ2-2, with 9 nucleotides matching TRBD2. V was clipped by 4 bases and J by 8 bases; unmatched bases: 8. Per germline, CDR1 GTSNPN and CDR2 SVGIG (reference sequence). The CDR3 runs to 14 residues. The chain's CDR3 is CAWKGGRARGELFF. The DNA for the CDR3 is TGTGCCTGGAAGGGCGGGAGGGCAAGAGGGGAGCTGTTTTTT.

CDR3: CASSEDGTEGETQYF. In nucleotides, the CDR3 is TGTGCCAGCAGTGAAGATGGGACCGAGGGGGAGACCCAGTACTTC. The chain is built from TRBV6-1 and TRBJ2-5; the D call may be TRBD1 or TRBD2 (5 bases each). CDR3 size: 15 residues. Trimming pared 1 base from V and 5 bases from J, leaving 14 bases between. CDR1 is MNHNS, CDR2 SASEGT, per germline.

The chain couples TRBV4-1 to TRBJ2-7; no definite D call. Trimming took 4 bases from V and 0 from J, leaving 13 bases between them. Germline V lookup: CDR1 MGHRA, CDR2 YSYEKL. The CDR3 is 15 amino acids. The CDR3 reads CASSRKLSSSYEQYF. Written as DNA, the CDR3 is TGCGCCAGCAGCCGAAAACTTTCGAGCTCCTACGAGCAGTACTTC.

The chain uses TRBV27 and TRBJ2-1, with D unclear. Between the trimmed V and J ends, which lost 0 bases and 9 bases, there was a span of 12 bases. Germline CDR1 and CDR2: MNHEY and SMNVEV (reference sequence). The CDR3 runs to 14 residues. For the CDR3, the DNA is TGTGCCAGCAGTTTATCGCCCTTTGCAAGTGAGCAGTTCTTC. Translating gives CASSLSPFASEQFF.

Only a few counts were recorded for this clone. The sample has other DNA sequences that encode this CDR3 too. This rearrangement joins TRBV7-9 to TRBJ1-1; unclear D gene. The CDR3 length is 13 residues. Trimming took 0 bases from V and 1 from J, leaving 3 bases between them. The germline gives CDR1 SEHNR, CDR2 FQNEAQ (reference sequence). CDR3 residues: CASSLAGNTEAFF. The CDR3 nucleotides are TGTGCCAGCAGCTTAGCGGGGAACACTGAAGCTTTCTTT.

This chain uses TRBV29-1 with TRBJ2-3; tentative D call: TRBD2 (5 bases). Germline CDR1 reads SQVTM; CDR2 reads ANQGSEA. CDR3 length: 12 amino acids. Trimming removed 7 bases from V and 4 bases from J, with 12 bases in between. The CDR3 DNA reads as TGCAGCGGGGGAATGAGGGCAGATACGCAGTATTTT. It specifies CSGGMRADTQYF.

The V gene is TRBV19, the J gene TRBJ1-1, with D uncertain. Between the trimmed V and J ends, which lost 5 bases and 1 base, there was a span of 11 bases. Germline V CDR1 and CDR2: LNHDA, SQIVND (reference sequence). The CDR3 is made up of 14 amino acids. The chain's CDR3 is CASSYGPRNTEAFF. CDR3 DNA: TGTGCCAGTAGTTACGGACCGCGGAACACTGAAGCTTTCTTT.

The chain combines TRBV28 with TRBJ2-6; D unresolved. This CDR3 has 14 amino acids. Between the trimmed V and J ends, which lost 10 bases and 2 bases, there was a span of 12 bases. Germline V CDR1 and CDR2: MDHEN, SYDVKM. The CDR3 nucleotides read TGTGCCACCAAAAAGAGCCCTGGGGCCAACGTCCTGACTTTC. This translates into CATKKSPGANVLTF.

This clone has just one count. The chain joins TRBV4-3 to TRBJ1-1, with a tentative D call TRBD1 (6 bases). V lost 0 bases, J lost 2 bases, and 19 bases lay in between. This CDR3 region has 18 residues. The germline gives CDR1 LGHNA, CDR2 YSLEER. In DNA, the CDR3 is TGCGCCAGCAGCCAAGAAGGGGGGTCAGGGATTTATAACACTGAAGCTTTCTTT. Translated: CASSQEGGSGIYNTEAFF.

The chain couples TRBV5-5 to TRBJ2-7; tentatively, D is TRBD1 (5 bases). The V gene's germline CDR1 is SGHKS and CDR2 YYEKEE (reference sequence). The CDR3 totals 14 residues. Trimming stripped 9 bases from V and 2 bases from J, with 18 bases between. DNA for the CDR3: TGTGCCACCCACTTACCAGGGATGCCCTACGAGCAGTACTTC. Amino acid sequence: CATHLPGMPYEQYF.

The chain joins TRBV25-1 to TRBJ1-4, with no clear D. Germline CDR1 is MGHDK and CDR2 is SYGVNS. The CDR3 has 11 amino acids. Trimming cost V 3 bases and J 8 bases, with 4 bases left between them. CDR3 in amino acids: CASSEVEKLFF. In nucleotides, the CDR3 is TGTGCCAGCAGTGAGGTGGAAAAACTGTTTTTT.

The chain recombines TRBV6-5 with TRBJ1-2, with TRBD1 identical over 11 bases. Germline V gene data show CDR1 as MNHEY and CDR2 as SVGAGI. The CDR3 has 15 residues. V trimming: 0 bases; J trimming: 4 bases; junction bases outside the gene matches: 1. The CDR3 DNA follows: TGTGCCAGCAGTTACTCGGGACAGGGGGGCTATGGCTACACCTTC. Translating it yields CASSYSGQGGYGYTF.

The genes are TRBV7-9 and TRBJ2-3; D perhaps matches TRBD1 (5 bases). The germline V gene encodes CDR1 SEHNR and CDR2 FQNEAQ (reference sequence). V lost 4 bases and J 0 bases, leaving 14 bases between the germline ends. The CDR3 spans 16 residues. CDR3 nucleotide sequence: TGTGCCAGCAGCTCCGCAACAGGTGGAAGCACAGATACGCAGTATTTT. Its translation: CASSSATGGSTDTQYF.

The chain couples TRBV7-9 to TRBJ1-1; the D gene is possibly TRBD1 (5 bases). V was cut by 5 bases and J by 5 bases, with 18 bases left in between. Germline V CDR1 and CDR2: SEHNR, FQNEAQ (reference sequence). This CDR3 has 15 residues. The CDR3 nucleotides are TGTGCCAGCAGCCCTAAGGGGACCACGCGGACTGAAGCTTTCTTT. Protein: CASSPKGTTRTEAFF.

This clone was recorded only once. The V call is TRBV6-5, the J call TRBJ2-2; 9 bases are shared with TRBD1. The CDR3 consists of 14 residues. Trimming removed 6 bases from V and 7 bases from J; junction bases left unmatched: 6. The germline CDR1 and CDR2 sequences are MNHEY and SVGAGI. CDR3 sequence reads: CASSLRQGGGELFF. CDR3 in DNA: TGTGCCAGCAGCCTCCGACAGGGGGGCGGGGAGCTGTTTTTT.

CDR3 DNA sequence: TGTGCCAGCAGCCAAGATAGCCGGACCACCTACAATGAGCAGTTCTTC. Translation gives CASSQDSRTTYNEQFF. This chain joins TRBV4-2 and TRBJ2-1, with D uncertain. The CDR3 contains 16 residues. Trimming pared 0 bases from V and 2 bases from J, leaving 11 bases between. Germline CDR1 is LGHNA and CDR2 is YNFKEQ.

The CDR3 spells CATSREDRGTDTQYF. CDR3 in DNA: TGTGCCACCAGCAGAGAGGACAGGGGGACAGATACGCAGTATTTT. The rearrangement joins TRBV15 to TRBJ2-3; TRBD1 matches at 10 bases. The germline gives CDR1 LNHNV, CDR2 YYDKDF (reference sequence). The CDR3 loop spans 15 amino acids. The J segment lost 3 bases and the V segment lost 0 bases, leaving 0 bases of the junction unmatched.

V usage is TRBV10-1 and J usage is TRBJ2-1; no firm D call. Trimming pared 6 bases from V and 6 bases from J, leaving 15 bases between. The CDR3 is 14 amino acids. Germline V lookup: CDR1 WNHNN, CDR2 SYGVQD (reference sequence). The CDR3 protein is CASSQALDGNEQFF. CDR3 sequence (DNA): TGCGCCAGCAGCCAAGCTTTGGACGGCAATGAGCAGTTCTTC.

The chain uses TRBV6-6 and TRBJ1-1, with 7 positions matching TRBD1. V trimming: 4 bases; J trimming: 6 bases; junction bases outside the gene matches: 14. CDR1 and CDR2 from the germline V gene are MNHNY and SVGAGI (reference sequence). This CDR3 is 16 amino acids long. The CDR3 nucleotides read TGTGCCAGCAGTTTCGCGACCGTTAGACAGGGCCCTGAAGCTTTCTTT. This sequence encodes CASSFATVRQGPEAFF.

This rearrangement joins TRBV7-9 to TRBJ1-1; D is ambiguous. The ends were cut back, 5 bases at V and 0 bases at J, with 13 bases in the middle. The CDR3 consists of 15 residues. CDR1 and CDR2 from the germline V gene are SEHNR and FQNEAQ (reference sequence). CDR3 DNA: TGTGCCAGCAGCCAGCAAGGACGGCTGAACACTGAAGCTTTCTTT. It codes for CASSQQGRLNTEAFF.